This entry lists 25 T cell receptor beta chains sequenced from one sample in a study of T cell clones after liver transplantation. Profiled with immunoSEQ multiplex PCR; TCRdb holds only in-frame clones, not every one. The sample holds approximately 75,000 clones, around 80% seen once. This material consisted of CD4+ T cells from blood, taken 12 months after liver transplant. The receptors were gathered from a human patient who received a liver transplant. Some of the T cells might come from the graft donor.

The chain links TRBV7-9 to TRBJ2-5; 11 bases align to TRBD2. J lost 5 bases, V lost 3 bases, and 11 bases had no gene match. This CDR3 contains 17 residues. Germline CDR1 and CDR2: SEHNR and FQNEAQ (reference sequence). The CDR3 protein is CASSFELAGEVRETQYF. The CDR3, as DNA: TGTGCCAGCAGCTTTGAACTAGCGGGAGAGGTGAGGGAGACCCAGTACTTC.

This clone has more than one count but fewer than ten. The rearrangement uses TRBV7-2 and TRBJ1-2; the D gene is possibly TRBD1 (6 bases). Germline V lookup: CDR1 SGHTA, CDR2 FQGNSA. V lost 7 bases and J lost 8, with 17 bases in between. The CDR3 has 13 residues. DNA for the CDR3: TGTGCCAGCACCTTTCAGCCCACAGGGGGCTACACCTTC. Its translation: CASTFQPTGGYTF.

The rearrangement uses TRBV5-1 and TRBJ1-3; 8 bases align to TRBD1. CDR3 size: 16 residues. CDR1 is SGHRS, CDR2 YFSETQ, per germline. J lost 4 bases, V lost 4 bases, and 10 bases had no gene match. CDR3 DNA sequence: TGCGCCAGCAGCCTTTCGGGAACAGGGGGAGGAAACACCATATATTTT. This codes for CASSLSGTGGGNTIYF.

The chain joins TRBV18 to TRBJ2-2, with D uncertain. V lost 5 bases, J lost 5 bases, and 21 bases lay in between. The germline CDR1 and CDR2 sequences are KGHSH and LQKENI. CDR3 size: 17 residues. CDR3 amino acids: CASSTFHRTGGTGELFF. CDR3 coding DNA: TGTGCCAGCTCAACTTTTCATCGGACGGGCGGAACCGGGGAGCTGTTTTTT.

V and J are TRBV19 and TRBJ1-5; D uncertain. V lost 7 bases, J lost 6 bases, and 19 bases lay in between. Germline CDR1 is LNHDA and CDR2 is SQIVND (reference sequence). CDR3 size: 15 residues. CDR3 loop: CASTTRGGPRQPQHF. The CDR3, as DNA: TGTGCCAGTACCACCCGGGGAGGGCCACGTCAGCCCCAGCATTTT. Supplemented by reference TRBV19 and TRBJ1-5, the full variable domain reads DGGITQSPKYLFRKEGQNVTLSCEQNLNHDAMYWYRQDPGQGLRLIYYSQIVNDFQKGDIAEGYSVSREKKESFPLTVTSAQKNPTAFYLCASTTRGGPRQPQHFGDGTRLSIL.

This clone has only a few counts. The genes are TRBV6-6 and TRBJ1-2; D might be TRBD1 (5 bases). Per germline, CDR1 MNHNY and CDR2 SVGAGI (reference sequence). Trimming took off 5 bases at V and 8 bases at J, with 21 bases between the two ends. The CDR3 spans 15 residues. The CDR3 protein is CASSGSGGTGGGYTF. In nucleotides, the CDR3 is TGTGCCAGCAGTGGCTCGGGGGGGACCGGAGGCGGCTACACCTTC.

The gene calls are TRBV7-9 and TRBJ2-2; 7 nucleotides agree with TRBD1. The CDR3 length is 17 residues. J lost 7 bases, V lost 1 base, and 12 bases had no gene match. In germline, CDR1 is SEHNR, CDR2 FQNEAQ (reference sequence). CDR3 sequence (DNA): TGTGCCAGCAGCTTAGTGAGGGGGCAAGACCGAAACGGGGAGCTGTTTTTT. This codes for CASSLVRGQDRNGELFF.

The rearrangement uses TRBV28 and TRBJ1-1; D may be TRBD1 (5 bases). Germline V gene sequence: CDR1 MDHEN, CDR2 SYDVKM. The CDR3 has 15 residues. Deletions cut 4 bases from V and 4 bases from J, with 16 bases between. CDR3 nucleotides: TGTGCCAGCAGTTCCGGGACGGTTGCGGGCACTGAAGCTTTCTTT. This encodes CASSSGTVAGTEAFF.

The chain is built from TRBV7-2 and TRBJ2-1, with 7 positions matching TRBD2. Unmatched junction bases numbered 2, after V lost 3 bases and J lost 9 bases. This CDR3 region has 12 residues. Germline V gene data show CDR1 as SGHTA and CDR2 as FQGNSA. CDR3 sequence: CASSFGLGEQFF. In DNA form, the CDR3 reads TGTGCCAGCAGCTTTGGACTAGGTGAGCAGTTCTTC. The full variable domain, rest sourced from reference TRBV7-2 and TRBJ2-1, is GAGVSQSPSNKVTEKGKDVELRCDPISGHTALYWYRQSLGQGLEFLIYFQGNSAPDKSGLPSDRFSAERTGGSVSTLTIQRTQQEDSAVYLCASSFGLGEQFFGPGTRLTVL.

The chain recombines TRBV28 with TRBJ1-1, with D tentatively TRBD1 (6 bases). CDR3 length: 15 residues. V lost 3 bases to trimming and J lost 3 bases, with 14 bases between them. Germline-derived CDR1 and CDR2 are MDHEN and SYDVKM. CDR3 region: CASSLWTVSHTEAFF. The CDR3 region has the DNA TGTGCCAGCAGTTTGTGGACAGTTTCTCACACTGAAGCTTTCTTT. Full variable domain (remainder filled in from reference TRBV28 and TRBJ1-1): DVKVTQSSRYLVKRTGEKVFLECVQDMDHENMFWYRQDPGLGLRLIYFSYDVKMKEKGDIPEGYSVSREKKERFSLILESASTNQTSMYLCASSLWTVSHTEAFFGQGTRLTVV.

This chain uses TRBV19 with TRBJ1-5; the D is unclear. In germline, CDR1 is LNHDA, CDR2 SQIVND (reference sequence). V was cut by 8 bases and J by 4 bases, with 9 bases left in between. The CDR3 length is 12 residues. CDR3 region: CASWAENQPQHF. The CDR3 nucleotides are TGTGCCAGTTGGGCAGAGAATCAGCCCCAGCATTTT.

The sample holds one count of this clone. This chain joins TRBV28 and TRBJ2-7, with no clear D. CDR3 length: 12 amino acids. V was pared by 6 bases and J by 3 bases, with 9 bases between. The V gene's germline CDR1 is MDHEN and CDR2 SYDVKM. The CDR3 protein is CASSPALYEQYF. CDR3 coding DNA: TGTGCCAGCAGCCCTGCACTCTACGAGCAGTACTTC.

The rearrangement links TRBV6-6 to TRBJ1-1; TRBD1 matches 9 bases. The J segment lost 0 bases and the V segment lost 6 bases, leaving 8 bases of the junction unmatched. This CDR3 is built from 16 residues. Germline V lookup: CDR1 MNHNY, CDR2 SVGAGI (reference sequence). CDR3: CASSGGQGRMNTEAFF. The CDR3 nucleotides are TGTGCCAGCAGCGGCGGACAGGGGAGGATGAACACTGAAGCTTTCTTT.

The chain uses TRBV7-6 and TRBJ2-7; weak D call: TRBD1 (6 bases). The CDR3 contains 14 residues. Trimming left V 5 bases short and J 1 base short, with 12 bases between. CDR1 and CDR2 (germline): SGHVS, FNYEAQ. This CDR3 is CASSPLGTSYEQYF. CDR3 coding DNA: TGTGCCAGCAGCCCCCTAGGGACATCCTACGAGCAGTACTTC.

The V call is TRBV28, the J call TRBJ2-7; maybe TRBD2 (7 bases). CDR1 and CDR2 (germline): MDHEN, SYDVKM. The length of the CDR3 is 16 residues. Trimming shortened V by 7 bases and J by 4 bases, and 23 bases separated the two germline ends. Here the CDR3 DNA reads TGTGCCAGCATCCCCGGGGGCGGGAGCGGTAAATACGAGCAGTACTTC. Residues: CASIPGGGSGKYEQYF.

CDR3 coding DNA: TGCGCCAGCAGTGAGCTAGGGGCTGAGTACAATGAGCAGTTCTTC. This translates into CASSELGAEYNEQFF. The chain joins TRBV10-2 to TRBJ2-1; tentatively, D is TRBD1 (5 bases). The CDR3 spans 15 residues. Trimming stripped 2 bases from V and 4 bases from J, with 12 bases between. CDR1 is WSHSY and CDR2 is SAAADI in the germline V gene.

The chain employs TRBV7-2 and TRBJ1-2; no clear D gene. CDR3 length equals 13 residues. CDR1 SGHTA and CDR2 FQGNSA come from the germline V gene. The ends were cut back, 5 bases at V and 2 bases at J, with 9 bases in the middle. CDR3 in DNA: TGTGCCAGCAGCGCGGACGGGAACTATGGCTACACCTTC. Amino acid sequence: CASSADGNYGYTF.

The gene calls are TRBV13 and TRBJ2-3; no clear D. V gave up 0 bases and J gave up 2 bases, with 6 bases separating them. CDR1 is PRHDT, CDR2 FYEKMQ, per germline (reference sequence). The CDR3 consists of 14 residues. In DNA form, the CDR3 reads TGTGCCAGCAGCTTAGGAGGGTACACAGATACGCAGTATTTT. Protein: CASSLGGYTDTQYF.

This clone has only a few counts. The CDR3 region is CASSPPGANTGELFF. The CDR3 DNA is TGTGCCAGCTCACCCCCCGGGGCGAACACCGGGGAGCTGTTTTTT. The rearrangement links TRBV18 to TRBJ2-2, with a tentative D call TRBD2 (5 bases). This CDR3 has 15 residues. With 3 bases removed from V and 0 bases from J, the gap between germline ends came to 8 bases. Germline V gives CDR1 KGHSH, CDR2 LQKENI.

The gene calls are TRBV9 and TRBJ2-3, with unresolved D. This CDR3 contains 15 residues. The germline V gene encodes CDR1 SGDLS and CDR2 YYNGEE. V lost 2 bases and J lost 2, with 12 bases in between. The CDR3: CASSVAPGFTDTQYF. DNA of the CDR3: TGTGCCAGCAGCGTGGCCCCAGGATTCACAGATACGCAGTATTTT. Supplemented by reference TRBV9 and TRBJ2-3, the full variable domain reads DSGVTQTPKHLITATGQRVTLRCSPRSGDLSVYWYQQSLDQGLQFLIQYYNGEERAKGNILERFSAQQFPDLHSELNLSSLELGDSALYFCASSVAPGFTDTQYFGPGTRLTVL.

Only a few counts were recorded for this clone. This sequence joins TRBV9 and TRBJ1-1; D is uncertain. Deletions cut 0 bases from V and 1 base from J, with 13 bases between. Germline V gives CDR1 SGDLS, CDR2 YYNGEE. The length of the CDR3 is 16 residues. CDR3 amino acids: CASSVGFEATNTEAFF. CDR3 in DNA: TGTGCCAGCAGCGTAGGGTTCGAAGCCACGAACACTGAAGCTTTCTTT. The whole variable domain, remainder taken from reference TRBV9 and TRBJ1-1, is DSGVTQTPKHLITATGQRVTLRCSPRSGDLSVYWYQQSLDQGLQFLIQYYNGEERAKGNILERFSAQQFPDLHSELNLSSLELGDSALYFCASSVGFEATNTEAFFGQGTRLTVV.

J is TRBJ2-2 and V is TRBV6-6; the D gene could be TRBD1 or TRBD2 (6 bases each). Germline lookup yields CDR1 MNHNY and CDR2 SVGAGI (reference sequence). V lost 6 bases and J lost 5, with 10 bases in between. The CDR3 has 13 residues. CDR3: CASRQGRTGELFF. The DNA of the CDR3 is TGTGCCAGCAGGCAGGGGAGGACCGGGGAGCTGTTTTTT.

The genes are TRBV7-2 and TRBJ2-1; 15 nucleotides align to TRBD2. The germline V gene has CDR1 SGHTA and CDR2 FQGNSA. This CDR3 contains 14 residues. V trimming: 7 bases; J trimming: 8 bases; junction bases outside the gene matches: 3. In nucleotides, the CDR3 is TGTGCCAGCAACGGGACTAGCGGGAGGTATGAGCAGTTCTTC. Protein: CASNGTSGRYEQFF.

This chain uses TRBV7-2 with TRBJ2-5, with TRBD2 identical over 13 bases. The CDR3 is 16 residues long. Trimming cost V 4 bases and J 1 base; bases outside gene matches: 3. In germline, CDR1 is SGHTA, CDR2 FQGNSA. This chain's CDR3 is CASSWGLAGSQETQYF. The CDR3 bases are TGTGCCAGCAGCTGGGGACTAGCGGGATCCCAAGAGACCCAGTACTTC.

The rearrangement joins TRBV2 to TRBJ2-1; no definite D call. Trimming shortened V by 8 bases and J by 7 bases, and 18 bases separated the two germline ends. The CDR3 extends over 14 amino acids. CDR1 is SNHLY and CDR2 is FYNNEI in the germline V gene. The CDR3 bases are TGTGCCAGCGGTAGCCAGAACGGTGTGAATGAGCAGTTCTTC. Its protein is CASGSQNGVNEQFF.